The text below deals with one T cell receptor (beta chain). The antigen is not known. The same CDR3 arises from other DNA sequences in this sample as well. This sample was included in a study of cytomegalovirus exposure and HLA in healthy donors. Study conclusions and caveats: The classifier, whose performance was assessed in both the original and validation cohorts, reportedly diagnosed cytomegalovirus status with high specificity and sensitivity. According to a later analysis, TCR clusters from the first cohort tended to co-occur in the approximately 130 validation repertoires. Rarity marked most TCR sequences, yet some public TCRs occurred in many donors.

This CDR3 comprises 14 residues. V shed 8 bases and J 7 bases; nucleotides not matched to a gene: 11. The V gene's germline CDR1 is SGHVS and CDR2 FNYEAQ. Among the 120 subjects of the validation cohort, separate from the roughly 700-subject first cohort, were the donors. Generated by immunoSEQ multiplex PCR, the TCRdb table keeps only in-frame clones and is missing some. The profile covers approximately 280,000 clones, with roughly 90% appearing a single time and about 0.99% taken by the ten largest. The sample taken for sequencing was PBMCs. The V and J genes are TRBV7-6 and TRBJ2-7; TRBD2 matches 10 bases. The TCR originated in a young woman in good health and CMV-seronegative. The CDR3 here is CASSLVGAGGEQYF. CDR3 DNA sequence: TGTGCCAGCTCCCTGGTGGGAGCGGGGGGGGAGCAGTACTTC.